This T cell receptor (beta chain) was observed in a study of cytomegalovirus exposure and HLA in healthy donors. General study points: Cytomegalovirus association was assigned to over 150 TCR beta chains.

Only one count was recorded for this clone. Its antigen remains unidentified. A junction end diverges from the germline sequence, so it may reflect a read error. Other DNA sequences in the sample encode the same CDR3. With 60 Vbeta and 13 Jbeta primers, the PCR was carried out. Using immunoSEQ multiplex PCR, the repertoire was profiled, and TCRdb retains in-frame clones only, with some absent. Altogether about 110,000 clones are present, approximately 80% being singletons, with the ten largest covering about 5.2%. The CDR3 has 13 residues. Germline CDR1 and CDR2: SGHTA and FQGNSA. The chain couples TRBV7-2 to TRBJ1-1; 7 nucleotides line up with TRBD1. The clonotype was recovered from a female donor in good health and CMV-seropositive. Source material: PBMCs. The CDR3: CASSRRQGTEAFF. CDR3 bases: TGTGCCAGCAGCCGTCGACAGGGCACTGAAGCTTTCTTC.